A selection of T cell receptor beta chains follows, all from one sample in a study of blood T cell repertoires in COVID-19. The method was immunoSEQ multiplex PCR; TCRdb's version includes in-frame clones alone and lacks a portion of them. The repertoire includes around 250,000 clones, roughly 87% of them detected once, and about 0.7% sits in the top ten. Sequenced: peripheral blood. These receptors originate from a human donor in a cohort sampled during active COVID-19. Each CDR3 is given with its conserved first and last residue. Each record gives: CDR3 DNA, CDR3 protein, clone size, D gene, V gene, J gene. D genes are given only for firm matches. Where a row states a size, it is once, few, many or the class of an expanded clone; other rows omit it.

TGTGCCAGCAGCTCCACCGGGACACCGGGGGGAGAGCAGTACTTC	CASSSTGTPGGEQYF	.	.	TRBV5-6	TRBJ2-7
TGCGCCAGCAGCCAAGAGTACAGTTTCTCCTACGAGCAGTACTTC	CASSQEYSFSYEQYF	.	.	TRBV4-3	TRBJ2-7
TGTGCCAGTAGCGCAGGAGGAGGTCCCTACGAGCAGTACTTC	CASSAGGGPYEQYF	.	.	TRBV19	TRBJ2-7
TGTGCCAGCAGTCATACTAGCGGGAGGTCACGAGAGCAGTACTTC	CASSHTSGRSREQYF	.	TRBD2	TRBV28	TRBJ2-7
TGTGCCAGCTCACCGAACAGGGGGAATGAGCAGTTCTTC	CASSPNRGNEQFF	few	TRBD1	TRBV18	TRBJ2-1
TGTGCCAGCAGCTTGTCAACTTACGAGCAGTACTTC	CASSLSTYEQYF	.	.	TRBV5-6	TRBJ2-7
TGCGCCAGCGGAGAGGGGAGGGGGGCCAACGTCCTGACTTTC	CASGEGRGANVLTF	.	.	TRBV5-1	TRBJ2-6
TGTGCCCCTAATCGGGGTACTGGGGGAAACACCATATATTTT	CAPNRGTGGNTIYF	.	.	TRBV21-1	TRBJ1-3
TGTGCCAGCAACCCGACAGGGGCGAACACTGAAGCTTTCTTT	CASNPTGANTEAFF	.	TRBD1	TRBV9	TRBJ1-1
TGTGCCAGCAGCTTAGTCGGCCAGGTGTTCGACGAGCAGTACTTC	CASSLVGQVFDEQYF	.	.	TRBV7-9	TRBJ2-7
TGTGCCAGTAGTATAGACTCAGGGCGTAATCAGCCCCAGCATTTT	CASSIDSGRNQPQHF	.	.	TRBV19	TRBJ1-5
TGTGCCAGCAGCGTACCCGGACAGGGGGTCGTCGATGAGCAGTTCTTC	CASSVPGQGVVDEQFF	.	TRBD1	TRBV9	TRBJ2-1
TGTGCCAGCAGTTACAGAACAGGGGGTGACACTGAAGCTTTCTTT	CASSYRTGGDTEAFF	.	TRBD1	TRBV7-9	TRBJ1-1
TGTGCCAGCAGTTATGGACAGGGGAGGAGGAACGAGCAGTACTTC	CASSYGQGRRNEQYF	.	TRBD1	TRBV6-2/TRBV6-3	TRBJ2-7
TGCGCCAGCAGTGAGGGACTAGTGTACGAGCAGTACTTC	CASSEGLVYEQYF	.	TRBD2	TRBV10-2	TRBJ2-7
TGTGCCAGCAGCTTATGGGGGGGCACTGAAGCTTTCTTT	CASSLWGGTEAFF	few	.	TRBV7-2	TRBJ1-1
TGTGCCAGCAGCTTCCGAGGACTCCTGGTAGGGGAGCAGTACTTC	CASSFRGLLVGEQYF	.	.	TRBV7-8	TRBJ2-7
TGTGCCGGGGGCGGGGGGTCAGATACGCAGTATTTT	CAGGGGSDTQYF	.	TRBD2	TRBV7-2	TRBJ2-3
TGTGCCAGCAGCCCCAGGGGAAACACTGAAGCTTTCTTT	CASSPRGNTEAFF	.	.	TRBV3-1/TRBV3-2	TRBJ1-1
TGTGCCAGCAGCTCAGCTAGCGGGAGGGCCGAATTCTACGAGCAGTACTTC	CASSSASGRAEFYEQYF	.	TRBD2	TRBV5-4	TRBJ2-7
TGCGCCAGCAGCCAAGATTCAGTATCAGGGCACTATGGCTACACCTTC	CASSQDSVSGHYGYTF	.	.	TRBV4-3	TRBJ1-2
TGTGCCAGCAGCGGGAGGACCCCACCCAAGAAACAATATGGCTACACCTTC	CASSGRTPPKKQYGYTF	.	.	TRBV7-2	TRBJ1-2
TGTGCCAGCAGCTTCCTCGGGACTAGCGGGACCTACTCCTACAATGAGCAGTTCTTC	CASSFLGTSGTYSYNEQFF	.	TRBD2	TRBV7-2	TRBJ2-1
TGTGCCAGCAGCTTAACGACTTTCAATGAGCAGTTCTTC	CASSLTTFNEQFF	.	.	TRBV7-9	TRBJ2-1
TGCGCCAGCAGCTATACCCGGGGGATGTACACAGATACGCAGTATTTT	CASSYTRGMYTDTQYF	.	.	TRBV4-1	TRBJ2-3
TGTGCCAGCAGCTCCAATCCACCGGCAGGGCTTGGCTACACCTTC	CASSSNPPAGLGYTF	.	.	TRBV28	TRBJ1-2
TGCGCCAGCAGCCAAGAAGGGGGGGCAGGATTAAGAAAACTGTTTTTT	CASSQEGGAGLRKLFF	.	.	TRBV4-3	TRBJ1-4
TGTGCCAGCAGTTCGGACAGGCTATCCTACGAGCAGTACTTC	CASSSDRLSYEQYF	.	TRBD1	TRBV6-5	TRBJ2-7
TGCGCCAGCAGCCAAACAGGGGCAGGCGAGCAGTACTTC	CASSQTGAGEQYF	.	TRBD1	TRBV4-3	TRBJ2-7
TGTGCCAGTAGTATCGGAGGGAGCGAGCAGTACTTC	CASSIGGSEQYF	few	.	TRBV19	TRBJ2-7
TGTGCCAGCAGCTTAGATGTGGCTAGCGGGGGTAACGAGCAGTACTTC	CASSLDVASGGNEQYF	many	TRBD2	TRBV11-2	TRBJ2-7
TGTGCCAGCAGTTATCCCGGACAGCGGCATCAGCCCCAGCATTTT	CASSYPGQRHQPQHF	.	.	TRBV6-2/TRBV6-3	TRBJ1-5
TGTGCCAGCAGCTTAGATCTATGGGGGCCTGGAAATGAGCAGTTCTTC	CASSLDLWGPGNEQFF	.	.	TRBV11-2	TRBJ2-1
TGCGCCAGCAGCCAAGATCGGTCGGACAGGGGTTATGGCTACACCTTC	CASSQDRSDRGYGYTF	.	TRBD1	TRBV4-3	TRBJ1-2
TGTGCCAGCAGTGTTCAGACAGGGGGAAGGGGCTACACCTTC	CASSVQTGGRGYTF	.	TRBD1	TRBV2	TRBJ1-2
TGCGCCAGCCTACCCGCGGACACGAACACTGAAGCTTTCTTT	CASLPADTNTEAFF	.	.	TRBV10-2	TRBJ1-1
TGTGCCAGCAGCGTAGGATGGGGACAGGGGGCTCAAGAGACCCAGTACTTC	CASSVGWGQGAQETQYF	.	TRBD1	TRBV9	TRBJ2-5
TGCGCCAGCAGTCAATCCCCCTCCTACACAGGGGAGGTTGGCTATGGCTACACCTTC	CASSQSPSYTGEVGYGYTF	once	TRBD1	TRBV23-1	TRBJ1-2
TGTGCCAGCAGCGTTCCAGGGGGCTACGAGCAGTACTTC	CASSVPGGYEQYF	.	TRBD1	TRBV7-6	TRBJ2-7
TGTGCCAGTGGACAGCAGGAGAACACTGAAGCTTTCTTT	CASGQQENTEAFF	.	.	TRBV19	TRBJ1-1
TGTGCCAGCAGATGGGGGGGGGCCTACGAGCAGTACTTC	CASRWGGAYEQYF	.	TRBD2	TRBV7-2	TRBJ2-7
TGTGCCAGTAAAGGGACAGGGATCAGCAATCAGCCCCAGCATTTT	CASKGTGISNQPQHF	.	TRBD1	TRBV19	TRBJ1-5
TGTGCCGCTGGAGGCGGAGCGGACGAGCAGTACTTC	CAAGGGADEQYF	.	.	TRBV7-9	TRBJ2-7
TGTGCCACCAGCAGAGAACGGAGAGAGCAGTACTTC	CATSRERREQYF	.	.	TRBV15	TRBJ2-7
TGTGCCAGCAGTAACAGTTATACCTACGAGCAGTACTTC	CASSNSYTYEQYF	.	.	TRBV6-5	TRBJ2-7
TGTGCCAGCAGCCTGGACAGGTCCGGGGCCAACGTCCTGACTTTC	CASSLDRSGANVLTF	.	TRBD1	TRBV5-4	TRBJ2-6